This TCR beta chain comes out of a study of cytomegalovirus exposure and HLA in healthy donors. Notes on the study in general: In vitro confirmation showed three CMV-associated chains to be CMV antigen specific.

Germline trimming cut 5 bases from V and 6 bases from J; bases unmatched to any gene: 10. The CDR3 covers 15 residues. Germline CDR1 LNHDA, CDR2 SQIVND (reference sequence). Points on this clone: Its antigen is not known.

PCR primers comprised 60 Vbeta and 13 Jbeta primers. Some clones are missing from TCRdb's copy, which holds only in-frame ones; the method was immunoSEQ multiplex PCR. The sample includes about 130,000 clones, approximately 72% of them seen just once. This sequence joins TRBV19 and TRBJ1-2, with 9 bases lining up with TRBD1. Material for sequencing was PBMCs. This TCR was recovered from a human donor in good health. CDR3 amino acids: CASSPTGQGGDGYTF. The CDR3 nucleotides read TGTGCCAGTAGTCCCACGGGACAGGGCGGCGATGGCTACACCTTC.